A single sample is the source of the 29 T cell receptor beta chains below, sequenced in a study of T cell repertoires in aging, cancer and after chemotherapy. A mixed TRB-A/B primer pool amplified rearranged TRB by multiplex touch-down PCR. One entry per CDR3 protein, called by TCRdb with MiXCR from the multiplex PCR reads. The table shows some 2,000 distinct CDR3 sequences, with 29% occurring only once. Peripheral blood genomic DNA, not sorted cells or RNA, was the template. Sequences were obtained from blood. The receptor set was obtained from a human donor with a blood cancer. The donor label of this sample is uncertain.

The chain combines TRBV7-9 with TRBJ1-5; 7 bases are a match to TRBD1. CDR3 length: 16 residues. Germline CDR1 reads SEHNR; CDR2 reads FQNEAQ (reference sequence). V lost 4 bases, J lost 2 bases, and 8 bases stayed unmatched. The CDR3 is CASSSDRNYGNQPQHF. DNA of the CDR3: TGTGCCAGCAGCTCGGACAGGAACTATGGCAATCAGCCCCAGCATTTT.

The table lists this clonotype with a few counts. The V gene is TRBV12-3 or TRBV12-4, the J gene TRBJ2-3, with D perhaps TRBD1 (5 bases). Trimming left V 3 bases short and J 8 bases short, with 9 bases between. CDR3 length equals 12 residues. CDR3 protein: CASSFSGATQYF. Written as DNA, the CDR3 is TGTGCCAGCAGTTTCTCTGGGGCTACGCAGTATTTT.

The chain carries TRBV4-2 and TRBJ2-5, with D perhaps TRBD2 (5 bases). The germline V gene encodes CDR1 LGHNA and CDR2 YNFKEQ. Trimming took off 4 bases at V and 3 bases at J, with 12 bases between the two ends. The CDR3 has 14 amino acids. The CDR3 region is CASSPQRAEETQYF. The CDR3, as DNA: TGTGCCAGCAGCCCTCAGAGGGCGGAAGAGACCCAGTACTTC.

This chain connects TRBV18 to TRBJ2-1; 9 positions match TRBD2. The ends lost 3 bases at V and 10 bases at J; junction bases unmatched: 7. Germline assignment: CDR1 KGHSH and CDR2 LQKENI. The CDR3 is 14 amino acids. CDR3 protein: CASSPQRGEREQFF. The CDR3 DNA follows: TGTGCCAGCTCACCTCAGCGGGGGGAGAGGGAGCAGTTCTTC.

The table lists this clonotype with a few counts. The chain uses TRBV24-1 and TRBJ2-5; 9 bases agree with TRBD1. V was clipped by 2 bases and J by 3 bases; unmatched bases: 12. This CDR3 is 18 amino acids long. The germline V gene encodes CDR1 KGHDR and CDR2 SFDVKD. The CDR3 loop reads CATSDSGQGPRSEETQYF. DNA of the CDR3: TGTGCCACCAGTGATTCCGGACAGGGGCCCCGTTCGGAAGAGACCCAGTACTTC.

This clonotype rates as medium-sized. This chain uses TRBV28 with TRBJ1-3; TRBD1 matches 7 bases. V shed 5 bases and J 3 bases; nucleotides not matched to a gene: 7. The germline V gene encodes CDR1 MDHEN and CDR2 SYDVKM. This CDR3 is 15 amino acids long. In nucleotides, the CDR3 is TGTGCCAGCAGTCTAGGGGGCGCGAATGGAAACACCATATATTTT. The encoded protein is CASSLGGANGNTIYF.

The chain recombines TRBV5-6 with TRBJ1-1; 9 positions agree with TRBD1. The CDR3 loop spans 14 amino acids. With V trimmed by 5 bases and J by 6 bases, 8 bases remained unmatched. Germline V lookup: CDR1 SGHDT, CDR2 YYEEEE. The CDR3: CASRQQGADSEAFF. The CDR3 nucleotides are TGTGCCAGCAGGCAACAGGGGGCCGACTCTGAAGCTTTCTTT.

The CDR3 reads CASSYQQGAGFSNQPQHF. The DNA for the CDR3 is TGTGCCAGCAGTTATCAACAGGGGGCAGGTTTCAGCAATCAGCCCCAGCATTTT. V usage is TRBV6-2 or TRBV6-3 and J usage is TRBJ1-5; 9 nucleotides align to TRBD1. The CDR3 consists of 18 residues. V was pared by 3 bases and J by 1 base, with 10 bases of the junction left unmatched. The germline V gene encodes CDR1 MNHEY and CDR2 SVGEGT.

This clonotype occurred a few times. The chain has TRBV18 and TRBJ1-2; the match to TRBD1 covers 11 bases. The CDR3 runs 17 residues. The junction had 11 bases not matched to a gene; V was cut back by 2 bases and J by 6 bases. Germline V gene lookup returns CDR1 KGHSH and CDR2 LQKENI. For the CDR3, the DNA is TGTGCCAGCTCACCATTCCCGGGACAGGGGGATGGGAATGGCTACACCTTC. Translating gives CASSPFPGQGDGNGYTF. Using reference TRBV18 and TRBJ1-2 for the parts outside the CDR3, the full variable domain is NAGVMQNPRHLVRRRGQEARLRCSPMKGHSHVYWYRQLPEEGLKFMVYLQKENIIDESGMPKERFSAEFPKEGPSILRIQQVVRGDSAAYFCASSPFPGQGDGNGYTFGSGTRLTVV.

V and J are TRBV4-2 and TRBJ2-5, with 14 bases lining up with TRBD2. V lost 3 bases and J lost 3; bases outside the gene matches: 0. The CDR3 covers 15 residues. CDR1 is LGHNA and CDR2 is YNFKEQ in the germline V gene. CDR3 DNA: TGTGCCAGCAGCCAGGGACTAGCGGGGGAAGAGACCCAGTACTTC. This encodes CASSQGLAGEETQYF.

In regard to this clonotype: A much larger clone is a single base away; this may be a read error. The chain carries TRBV12-3 or TRBV12-4 and TRBJ1-5, with D unresolved. CDR3 size: 15 residues. The CDR3, as DNA: TGTGCCAGCAGTTTGAAAGGAGTGGGGTGGCAGCACCAGCATTTT. It specifies CASSLKGVGWQHQHF.

The J gene is TRBJ1-1, the V gene TRBV18; no definite D call. Per germline, CDR1 KGHSH and CDR2 LQKENI. The CDR3 loop spans 13 amino acids. Trimming took 4 bases from V and 1 from J, leaving 7 bases between them. CDR3 nucleotide sequence: TGTGCCAGCTCACATGGATCGAACACTGAAGCTTTCTTT. Its translation: CASSHGSNTEAFF.

A few counts support this clonotype. The chain has TRBV27 and TRBJ2-5, with D hard to call. Deletions cut 0 bases from V and 2 bases from J, with 7 bases between. Germline CDR1 reads MNHEY; CDR2 reads SMNVEV (reference sequence). The CDR3 spans 14 residues. This chain's CDR3 is CASSLSSEQETQYF. The DNA for the CDR3 is TGTGCCAGCAGTTTATCGTCAGAGCAAGAGACCCAGTACTTC.

With regard to this clonotype: One end of the junction is discordant with germline, which a read error may explain. The chain employs TRBV5-6 and TRBJ2-7; D is perhaps TRBD2 (5 bases). The length of the CDR3 is 13 residues. Per the germline V gene, CDR1 is SGHDT and CDR2 is YYEEEE. CDR3 in amino acids: CTSSRGLFDEQYF. The DNA of the CDR3 is TGTACCAGCAGTCGAGGGCTTTTCGACGAGCAGTACTTC.

This clonotype appeared a few times. V and J are TRBV6-1 and TRBJ1-2; 10 bases are shared with TRBD1. Per the germline V gene, CDR1 is MNHNS and CDR2 is SASEGT. The J segment lost 7 bases and the V segment lost 2 bases, leaving 7 bases of the junction unmatched. This CDR3 spans 15 amino acids. The CDR3 sequence: CASSELVTGGAGYTF. DNA for the CDR3: TGTGCCAGCAGTGAACTTGTGACAGGGGGCGCTGGCTACACCTTC.

This sequence joins TRBV4-1 and TRBJ1-5; no reliable D call. The CDR3 extends over 12 amino acids. Trimming took 8 bases from V and 4 from J, leaving 9 bases between them. CDR1 and CDR2 (germline): MGHRA, YSYEKL. The CDR3 is CASGDHNQPQHF. The CDR3 DNA reads TGCGCCAGCGGAGACCATAATCAGCCCCAGCATTTT.

This chain links TRBV5-4 with TRBJ2-3, with 8 bases lining up with TRBD1. CDR1 is SGHNT and CDR2 is YYREEE in the germline V gene (reference sequence). CDR3 length: 15 amino acids. V shed 2 bases, J shed 5 bases, and the junction held 7 bases outside the gene matches. This CDR3 is CASSLRGTGVDTQYF. The CDR3 DNA reads TGTGCCAGCAGCTTAAGGGGGACAGGCGTAGATACGCAGTATTTT. The full variable domain, rest sourced from reference TRBV5-4 and TRBJ2-3, is ETGVTQSPTHLIKTRGQQVTLRCSSQSGHNTVSWYQQALGQGPQFIFQYYREEENGRGNFPPRFSGLQFPNYSSELNVNALELDDSALYLCASSLRGTGVDTQYFGPGTRLTVL.

This clonotype came up a few times. The genes are TRBV6-6 and TRBJ1-3; the match to TRBD1 covers 10 bases. The CDR3 consists of 16 residues. The J segment lost 4 bases and the V segment lost 4 bases, leaving 7 bases of the junction unmatched. The germline V gene encodes CDR1 MNHNY and CDR2 SVGAGI (reference sequence). CDR3 protein: CASSSGQGGFGNTIYF. CDR3 nucleotide sequence: TGTGCCAGCAGTTCTGGACAGGGGGGCTTCGGAAACACCATATATTTT.

V usage is TRBV27 and J usage is TRBJ1-1; no definite D call. V was clipped by 6 bases and J by 5 bases, with 7 bases between them. This CDR3 is built from 11 residues. CDR1 and CDR2 (germline): MNHEY, SMNVEV (reference sequence). The CDR3 protein is CASSPSTEAFF. In DNA form, the CDR3 reads TGTGCCAGCAGCCCTAGTACTGAAGCTTTCTTT.

This clonotype was seen only a few times. This chain uses TRBV20-1 with TRBJ1-4; D not certain. From germline, CDR1 is DFQATT and CDR2 SNEGSKA (reference sequence). V was trimmed by 3 bases and J by 4 bases, leaving 3 bases between them. This CDR3 spans 11 amino acids. As DNA, the CDR3 is TGCAGTGCTAGGGTTAATGAAAAACTGTTTTTT. This sequence encodes CSARVNEKLFF.

In its sample, this clonotype was seen a few times. Here the CDR3 DNA reads TGTGCCACCAGCAGGACAGGGGTCGAGCAGTACTTC. Translation: CATSRTGVEQYF. J is TRBJ2-7 and V is TRBV15; 8 nucleotides line up with TRBD1. The trim removed 3 bases at V and 6 bases at J, leaving 1 base unmatched. Germline CDR1 reads LNHNV; CDR2 reads YYDKDF (reference sequence). This CDR3 spans 12 amino acids.

This clonotype has a handful of counts. V and J are TRBV6-5 and TRBJ2-7; D is undetermined. Between the trimmed V and J ends, which lost 5 bases and 3 bases, there was a span of 8 bases. The CDR3 loop spans 12 amino acids. Germline CDR1 reads MNHEY; CDR2 reads SVGAGI. In nucleotides, the CDR3 is TGTGCCAGCAGTGAAGTGGGCTACGAGCAGTACTTC. Translation gives CASSEVGYEQYF.

This clonotype was picked up a small number of times. The chain joins TRBV12-3 or TRBV12-4 to TRBJ2-7; 8 positions agree with TRBD2. After removal of 8 bases from V and 5 bases from J, the junction contained 14 bases not matched to a gene. The CDR3 length is 15 residues. The CDR3 reads CASSSPPSGSDEQYF. Here the CDR3 DNA reads TGTGCCAGCTCGTCCCCCCCAAGCGGGAGCGACGAGCAGTACTTC.

The chain combines TRBV27 with TRBJ2-5; 10 positions agree with TRBD2. Germline assignment: CDR1 MNHEY and CDR2 SMNVEV (reference sequence). After removal of 5 bases from V and 5 bases from J, the junction contained 5 bases not matched to a gene. The CDR3 runs 14 residues. CDR3 sequence: CASSPAGGLETQYF. The CDR3 region has the DNA TGTGCCAGCAGTCCAGCGGGAGGGCTCGAGACCCAGTACTTC.

J is TRBJ1-2 and V is TRBV27, with 8 bases identical to TRBD1. In germline, CDR1 is MNHEY, CDR2 SMNVEV (reference sequence). The CDR3 is made up of 16 amino acids. V lost 6 bases to trimming and J lost 2 bases; unmatched junction nucleotides: 11. CDR3 in DNA: TGTGCCAGCAGGGAGATCCAGGGGGCGGGCAACTATGGCTACACCTTC. This encodes CASREIQGAGNYGYTF.

The V call is TRBV6-5, the J call TRBJ2-4, with a weak D call TRBD1 (6 bases). The CDR3 runs 13 residues. Between the trimmed V and J ends, which lost 0 bases and 9 bases, there was a span of 9 bases. CDR1 and CDR2 (germline): MNHEY, SVGAGI. CDR3 in DNA: TGTGCCAGCAGTTACTCGGTACAGGGCATTCAGTACTTC. It is translated as CASSYSVQGIQYF.

The chain combines TRBV20-1 with TRBJ2-7; possible D gene TRBD1, 6 bases. Trimming pared 3 bases from V and 6 bases from J, leaving 12 bases between. CDR3 length equals 12 residues. Germline-derived CDR1 and CDR2 are DFQATT and SNEGSKA (reference sequence). The CDR3 region has the DNA TGCAGTGCTAGGGACTCGGACAGCGAGCAGTACTTC. This gives the protein CSARDSDSEQYF.

This clonotype has only a few counts. The gene calls are TRBV13 and TRBJ2-3; 10 bases are a match to TRBD2. V was clipped by 0 bases and J by 0 bases; unmatched bases: 6. The CDR3 runs 18 residues. Germline-derived CDR1 and CDR2 are PRHDT and FYEKMQ (reference sequence). The CDR3 here is CASSLGLAGATSTDTQYF. CDR3 DNA: TGTGCCAGCAGCTTAGGGCTAGCGGGGGCCACTAGCACAGATACGCAGTATTTT.

The chain employs TRBV6-1 and TRBJ2-2, with D possibly being TRBD2 (5 bases). The CDR3 has 13 residues. Trimming left V 6 bases short and J 2 bases short, with 7 bases between. Germline CDR1 MNHNS, CDR2 SASEGT. CDR3 nucleotides: TGTGCCAGCAGGACTACCAACACCGGGGAGCTGTTTTTT. Encoded protein: CASRTTNTGELFF.